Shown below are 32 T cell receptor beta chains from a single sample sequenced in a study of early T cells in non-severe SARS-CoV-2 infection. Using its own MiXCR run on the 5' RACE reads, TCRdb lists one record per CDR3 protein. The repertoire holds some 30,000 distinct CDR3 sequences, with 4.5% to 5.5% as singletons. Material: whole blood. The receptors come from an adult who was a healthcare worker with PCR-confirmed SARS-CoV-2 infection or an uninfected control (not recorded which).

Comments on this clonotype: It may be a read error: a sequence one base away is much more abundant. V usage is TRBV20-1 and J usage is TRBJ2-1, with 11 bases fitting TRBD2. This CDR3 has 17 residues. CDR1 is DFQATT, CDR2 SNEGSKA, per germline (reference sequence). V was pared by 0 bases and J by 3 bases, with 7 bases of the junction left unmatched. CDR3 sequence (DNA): TGCAGTGCTAGAGACCCCCAGACTAGCGGGGACTACAATGAGCAGTTCTTC. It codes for CSARDPQTSGDYNEQFF.

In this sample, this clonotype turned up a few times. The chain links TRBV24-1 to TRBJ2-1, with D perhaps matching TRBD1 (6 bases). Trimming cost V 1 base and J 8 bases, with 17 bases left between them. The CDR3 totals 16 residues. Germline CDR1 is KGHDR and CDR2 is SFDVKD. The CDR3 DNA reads TGTGCCACCAGTGATTTAGCAGGGGCTCTTTTGGATGAGCAGTTCTTC. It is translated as CATSDLAGALLDEQFF.

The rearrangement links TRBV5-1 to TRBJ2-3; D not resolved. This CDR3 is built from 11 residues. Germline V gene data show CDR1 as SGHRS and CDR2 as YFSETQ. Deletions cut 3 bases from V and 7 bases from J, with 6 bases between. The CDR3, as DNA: TGCGCCAGCAGCTCGAGCAATACGCAGTATTTT. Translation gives CASSSSNTQYF.

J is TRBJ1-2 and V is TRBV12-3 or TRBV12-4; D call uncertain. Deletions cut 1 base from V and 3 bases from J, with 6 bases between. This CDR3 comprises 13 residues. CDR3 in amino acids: CASSLVRDYGYTF. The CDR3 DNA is TGTGCCAGCAGTTTAGTAAGGGACTATGGCTACACCTTC.

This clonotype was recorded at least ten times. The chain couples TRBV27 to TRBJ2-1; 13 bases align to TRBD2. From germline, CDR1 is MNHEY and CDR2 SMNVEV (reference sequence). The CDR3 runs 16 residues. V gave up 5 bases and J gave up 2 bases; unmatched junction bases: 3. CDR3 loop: CASSPGLAGAYNEQFF. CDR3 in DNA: TGTGCCAGCAGTCCTGGACTAGCGGGGGCCTACAATGAGCAGTTCTTC.

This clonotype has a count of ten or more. CDR3 DNA sequence: TGTGCCAGCAGCTTGCCCTTCGGGGGACACCAAGAGACCCAGTACTTC. Its protein is CASSLPFGGHQETQYF. The chain joins TRBV5-5 to TRBJ2-5; possibly TRBD2 for D (6 bases). This CDR3 is 16 amino acids long. V shed 1 base and J shed 0 bases, with 13 bases lying between them. Germline assignment: CDR1 SGHKS and CDR2 YYEKEE (reference sequence). The entire variable domain, with the rest obtained from reference TRBV5-5 and TRBJ2-5, is as follows: DAGVTQSPTHLIKTRGQQVTLRCSPISGHKSVSWYQQVLGQGPQFIFQYYEKEERGRGNFPDRFSARQFPNYSSELNVNALLLGDSALYLCASSLPFGGHQETQYFGPGTRLLVL.

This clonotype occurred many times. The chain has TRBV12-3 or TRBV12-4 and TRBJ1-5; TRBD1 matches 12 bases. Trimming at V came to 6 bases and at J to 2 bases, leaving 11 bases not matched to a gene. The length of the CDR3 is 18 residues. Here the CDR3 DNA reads TGTGCCAGCAGCAAAGGGACAGGGGGCCGGCGCGGCAATCAGCCCCAGCATTTT. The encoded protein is CASSKGTGGRRGNQPQHF.

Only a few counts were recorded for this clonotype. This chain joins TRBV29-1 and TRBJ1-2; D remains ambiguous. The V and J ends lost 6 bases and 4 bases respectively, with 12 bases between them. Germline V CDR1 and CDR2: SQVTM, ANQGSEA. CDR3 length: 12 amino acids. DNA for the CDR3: TGCAGCGTAGTAGGACCGAGCTATGGCTACACCTTC. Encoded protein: CSVVGPSYGYTF.

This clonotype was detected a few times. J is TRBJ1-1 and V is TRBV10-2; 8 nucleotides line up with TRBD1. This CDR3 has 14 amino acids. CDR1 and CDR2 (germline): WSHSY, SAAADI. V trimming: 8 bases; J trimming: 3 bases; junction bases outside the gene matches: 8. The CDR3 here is CASAKDRGYTEAFF. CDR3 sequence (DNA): TGCGCCAGCGCCAAAGACAGGGGCTACACTGAAGCTTTCTTT.

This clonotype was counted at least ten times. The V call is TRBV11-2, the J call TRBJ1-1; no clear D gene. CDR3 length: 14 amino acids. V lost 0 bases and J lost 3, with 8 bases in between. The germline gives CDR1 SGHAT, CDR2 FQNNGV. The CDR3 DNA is TGTGCCAGCAGCTTAGATTGGAGAGACACTGAAGCTTTCTTT. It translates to CASSLDWRDTEAFF.

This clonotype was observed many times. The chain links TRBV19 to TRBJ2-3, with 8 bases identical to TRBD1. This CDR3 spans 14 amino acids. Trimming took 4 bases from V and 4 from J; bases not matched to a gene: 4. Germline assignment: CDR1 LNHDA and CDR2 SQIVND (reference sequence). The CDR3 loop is CASSNGQGPDTQYF. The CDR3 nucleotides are TGTGCCAGTAGTAATGGACAGGGCCCAGATACGCAGTATTTT.

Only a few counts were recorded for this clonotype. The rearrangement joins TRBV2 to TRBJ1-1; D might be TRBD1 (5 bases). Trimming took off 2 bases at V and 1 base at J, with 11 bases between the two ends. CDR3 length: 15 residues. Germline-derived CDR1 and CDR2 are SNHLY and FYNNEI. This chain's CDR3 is CASSEQAGTNTEAFF. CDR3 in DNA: TGTGCCAGCAGTGAACAGGCAGGGACGAACACTGAAGCTTTCTTT.

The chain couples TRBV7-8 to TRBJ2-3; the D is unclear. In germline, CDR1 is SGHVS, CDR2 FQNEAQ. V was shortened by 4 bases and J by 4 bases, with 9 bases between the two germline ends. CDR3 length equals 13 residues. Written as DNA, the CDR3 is TGTGCCAGCAGCTACCCATCAGCAGATACGCAGTATTTT. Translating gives CASSYPSADTQYF.

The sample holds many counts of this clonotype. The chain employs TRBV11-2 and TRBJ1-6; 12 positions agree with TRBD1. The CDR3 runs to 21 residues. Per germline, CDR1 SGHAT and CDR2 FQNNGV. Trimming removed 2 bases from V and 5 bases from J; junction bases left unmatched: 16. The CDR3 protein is CASSLNYPGQGARKNNSPLHF. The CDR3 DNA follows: TGTGCCAGCAGCTTAAATTACCCGGGACAGGGGGCGCGGAAGAATAATTCACCCCTCCACTTT.

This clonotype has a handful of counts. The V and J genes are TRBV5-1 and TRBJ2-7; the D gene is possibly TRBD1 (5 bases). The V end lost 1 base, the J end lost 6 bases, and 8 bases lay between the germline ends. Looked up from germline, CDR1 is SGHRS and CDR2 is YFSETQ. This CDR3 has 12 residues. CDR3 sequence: CASSLRGSEQYF. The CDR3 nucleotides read TGCGCCAGCAGCTTGAGGGGAAGCGAGCAGTACTTC.

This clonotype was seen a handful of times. CDR3 sequence: CASSRGVLGDEQYF. CDR3 DNA: TGTGCCAGCAGCCGAGGGGTTTTGGGAGACGAGCAGTACTTC. The chain has TRBV27 and TRBJ2-7, with D perhaps being TRBD1 or TRBD2 (5 bases each). The CDR3 consists of 14 residues. V dropped 6 bases and J dropped 5 bases, with 17 bases sitting between them. Germline assignment: CDR1 MNHEY and CDR2 SMNVEV (reference sequence).

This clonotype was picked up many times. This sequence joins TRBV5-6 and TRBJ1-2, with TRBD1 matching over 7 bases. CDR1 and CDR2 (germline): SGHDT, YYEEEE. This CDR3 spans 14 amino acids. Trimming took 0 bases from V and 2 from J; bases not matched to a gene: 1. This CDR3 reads CASSLVTGNYGYTF. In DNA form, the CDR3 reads TGTGCCAGCAGCTTGGTGACAGGGAACTATGGCTACACCTTC.

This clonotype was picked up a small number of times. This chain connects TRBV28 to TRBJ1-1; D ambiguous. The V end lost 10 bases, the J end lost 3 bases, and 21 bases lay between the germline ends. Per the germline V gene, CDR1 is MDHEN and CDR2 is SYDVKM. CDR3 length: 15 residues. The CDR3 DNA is TGTGCCACCTTACTTAATTCAGCCGGCTACACTGAAGCTTTCTTT. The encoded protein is CATLLNSAGYTEAFF.

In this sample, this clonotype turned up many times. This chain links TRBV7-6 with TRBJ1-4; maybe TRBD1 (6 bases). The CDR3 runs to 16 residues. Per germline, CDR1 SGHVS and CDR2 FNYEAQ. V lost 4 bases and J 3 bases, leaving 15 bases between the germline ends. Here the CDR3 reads CASSSEGGRPNEKLFF. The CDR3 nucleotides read TGTGCCAGCAGCTCCGAGGGGGGACGACCTAATGAAAAACTGTTTTTT.

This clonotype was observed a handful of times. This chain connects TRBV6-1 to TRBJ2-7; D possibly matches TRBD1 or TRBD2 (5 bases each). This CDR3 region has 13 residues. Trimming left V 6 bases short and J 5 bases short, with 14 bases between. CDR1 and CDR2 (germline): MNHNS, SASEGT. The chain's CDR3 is CASRAGTSHEQYF. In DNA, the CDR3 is TGTGCCAGCAGAGCCGGGACGAGCCACGAGCAGTACTTC.

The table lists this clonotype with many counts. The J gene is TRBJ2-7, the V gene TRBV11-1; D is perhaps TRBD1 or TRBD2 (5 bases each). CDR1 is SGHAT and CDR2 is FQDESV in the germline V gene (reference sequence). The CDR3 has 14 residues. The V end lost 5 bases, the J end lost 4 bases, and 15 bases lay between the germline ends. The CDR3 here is CASSARDVIYEQYF. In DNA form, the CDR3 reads TGTGCCAGCAGCGCCCGGGACGTGATTTACGAGCAGTACTTC.

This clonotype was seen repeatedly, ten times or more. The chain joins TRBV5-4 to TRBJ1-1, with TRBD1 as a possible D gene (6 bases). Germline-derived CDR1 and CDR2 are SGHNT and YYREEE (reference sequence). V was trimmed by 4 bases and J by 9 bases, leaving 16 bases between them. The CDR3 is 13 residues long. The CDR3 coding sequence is TGTGCCAGCAGCCCCAGGGGTGGTTCCCAAGCTTTCTTT. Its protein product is CASSPRGGSQAFF.

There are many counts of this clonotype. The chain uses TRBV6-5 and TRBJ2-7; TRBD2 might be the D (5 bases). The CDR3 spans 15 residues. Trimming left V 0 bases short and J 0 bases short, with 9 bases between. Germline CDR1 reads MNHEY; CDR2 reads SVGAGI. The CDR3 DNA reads TGTGCCAGCAGTTACTCGGGGAGTAGCTCCTACGAGCAGTACTTC. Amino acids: CASSYSGSSSYEQYF.

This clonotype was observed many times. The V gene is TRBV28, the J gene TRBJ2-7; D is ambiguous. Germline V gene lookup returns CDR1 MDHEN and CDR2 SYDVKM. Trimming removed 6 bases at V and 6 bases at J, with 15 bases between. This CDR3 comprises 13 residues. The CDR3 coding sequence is TGTGCCAGCAGCAGAGTAGGGCCCCCCGAGCAGTACTTC. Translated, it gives CASSRVGPPEQYF. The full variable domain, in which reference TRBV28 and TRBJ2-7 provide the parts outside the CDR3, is DVKVTQSSRYLVKRTGEKVFLECVQDMDHENMFWYRQDPGLGLRLIYFSYDVKMKEKGDIPEGYSVSREKKERFSLILESASTNQTSMYLCASSRVGPPEQYFGPGTRLTVT.

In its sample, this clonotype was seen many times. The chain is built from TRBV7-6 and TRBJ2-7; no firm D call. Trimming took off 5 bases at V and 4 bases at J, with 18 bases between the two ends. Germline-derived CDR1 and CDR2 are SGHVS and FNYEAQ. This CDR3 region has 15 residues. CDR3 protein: CASSLRVANQYEQYF. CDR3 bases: TGTGCCAGCAGCCTAAGAGTAGCAAACCAGTACGAGCAGTACTTC.

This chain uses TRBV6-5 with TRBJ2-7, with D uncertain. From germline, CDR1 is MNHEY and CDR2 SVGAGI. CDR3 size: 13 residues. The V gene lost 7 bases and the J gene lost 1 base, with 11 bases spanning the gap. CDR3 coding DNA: TGTGCCAGCAAGAAGTGGGATTCCTACGAGCAGTACTTC. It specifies CASKKWDSYEQYF.

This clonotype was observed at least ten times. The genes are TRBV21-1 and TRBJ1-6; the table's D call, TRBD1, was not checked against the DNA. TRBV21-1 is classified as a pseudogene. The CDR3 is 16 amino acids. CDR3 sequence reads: CASSKGGDSDNSPLHF. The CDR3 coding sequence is TGTGCCAGCAGCAAAGGGGGGGACAGCGATAATTCACCCCTCCACTTT.

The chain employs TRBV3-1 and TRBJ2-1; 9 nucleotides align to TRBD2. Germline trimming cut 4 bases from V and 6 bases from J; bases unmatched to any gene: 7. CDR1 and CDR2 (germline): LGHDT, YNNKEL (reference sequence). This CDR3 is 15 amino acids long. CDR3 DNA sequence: TGTGCCAGCAGCCCGCGGGGGGGCCGGGTCAATGAGCAGTTCTTC. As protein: CASSPRGGRVNEQFF.

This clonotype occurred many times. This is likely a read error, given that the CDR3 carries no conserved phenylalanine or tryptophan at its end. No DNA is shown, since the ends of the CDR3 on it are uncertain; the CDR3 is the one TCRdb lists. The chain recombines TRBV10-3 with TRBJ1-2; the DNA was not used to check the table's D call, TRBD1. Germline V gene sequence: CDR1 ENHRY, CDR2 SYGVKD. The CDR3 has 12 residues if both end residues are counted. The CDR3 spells CAISESRGQPSL.

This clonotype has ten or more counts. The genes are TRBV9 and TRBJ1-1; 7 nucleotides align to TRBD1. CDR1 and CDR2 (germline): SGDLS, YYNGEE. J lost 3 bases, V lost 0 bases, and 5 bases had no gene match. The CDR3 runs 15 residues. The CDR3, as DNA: TGTGCCAGCAGCGTAGGGGGACAGACATACACTGAAGCTTTCTTT. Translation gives CASSVGGQTYTEAFF.

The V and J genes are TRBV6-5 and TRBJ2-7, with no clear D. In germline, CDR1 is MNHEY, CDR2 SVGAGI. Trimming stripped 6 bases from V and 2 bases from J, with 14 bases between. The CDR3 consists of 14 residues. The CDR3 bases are TGTGCCAGCAGAATGACTCAGACCGCCTACGAGCAGTACTTC. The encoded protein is CASRMTQTAYEQYF.

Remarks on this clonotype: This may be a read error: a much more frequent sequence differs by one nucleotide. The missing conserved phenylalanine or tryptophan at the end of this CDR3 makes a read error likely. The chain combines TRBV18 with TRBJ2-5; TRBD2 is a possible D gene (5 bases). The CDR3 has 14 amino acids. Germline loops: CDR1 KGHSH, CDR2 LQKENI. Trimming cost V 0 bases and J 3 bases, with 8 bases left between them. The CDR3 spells CASSPPSGEETQYS. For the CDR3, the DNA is TGTGCCAGCTCACCACCGTCCGGGGAAGAGACCCAGTACTCC.